Listed below are T cell receptor beta chains from one sample, sequenced in a study of blood T cell repertoires in COVID-19. Sequenced by immunoSEQ multiplex PCR; TCRdb stores in-frame clones only, minus some. The table includes 65,000 to 90,000 clones, roughly 88% detected once. Sequenced input: peripheral blood. These TCRs come from a woman older than 75 with acute or convalescent COVID-19. Each CDR3 is given with its conserved first and last residue. A D gene is named only where the DNA matches it firmly. The listing skips clone size in some rows; elsewhere it reads once, few, many or a size class.

clone_size	d_call	v_call	j_call	cdr3_nt	cdr3_aa
-	-	TRBV5-5	TRBJ1-1	TGTGCCAGCAGCTTAGGAGGGGACACTGAAGCTTTCTTT	CASSLGGDTEAFF
-	TRBD2	TRBV4-2	TRBJ2-3	TGTGCCAGCAGCCAAGAATCGGTTCCGGGACTAGCGGCTAGCACAGATACGCAGTATTTT	CASSQESVPGLAASTDTQYF
-	-	TRBV5-1	TRBJ2-2	TGCGCCAGCAGCGCAGAGGGGGTCGGGGAGCTGTTTTTT	CASSAEGVGELFF
-	-	TRBV19	TRBJ2-6	TGTGCCAGTAGTATGTACAGCTCTGGGGCCAACGTCCTGACTTTC	CASSMYSSGANVLTF
-	TRBD2	TRBV20-1	TRBJ2-7	TGCAGTGCTAGTCCGGGGGGGTATATTTCTCACGAGCAGTACTTC	CSASPGGYISHEQYF
-	-	TRBV20-1	TRBJ2-1	TGCAGTGCTAGTAGCGACTGGGACAATGAGCAGTTCTTC	CSASSDWDNEQFF
-	-	TRBV19	TRBJ1-6	TGTGCCAGTAGTAGAGACAGGAATTCACCCCTCCACTTT	CASSRDRNSPLHF
-	-	TRBV18	TRBJ2-1	TGTGCCAGCTGGCGGGGTGGCTCATCCTACAATGAGCAGTTCTTC	CASWRGGSSYNEQFF
-	-	TRBV25-1	TRBJ1-4	TGTGCCAGCAGTGGGAGTATGACTAATGAAAAACTGTTTTTT	CASSGSMTNEKLFF
-	TRBD2	TRBV4-2	TRBJ2-5	TGTGCCAGCAGCCTTAGCGGGACGGTACAAGAGACCCAGTACTTC	CASSLSGTVQETQYF
-	TRBD1	TRBV5-8	TRBJ2-3	TGTGCCAGCAGCCCAGGAAGGGGGCTCGGCACAGATACGCAGTATTTT	CASSPGRGLGTDTQYF
-	-	TRBV20-1	TRBJ1-5	TGCAGTGCTAGTTCATCCGCGGTGAATCAGCCCCAGCATTTT	CSASSSAVNQPQHF
once	TRBD1	TRBV29-1	TRBJ2-1	TGCAGCACAGCGTCCGGGACAGGCTACAATGAGCAGTTCTTC	CSTASGTGYNEQFF
-	TRBD1	TRBV19	TRBJ1-1	TGTGCCAGTAGATCTGGACAGGAGCAGAACACTGAAGCTTTCTTT	CASRSGQEQNTEAFF
-	-	TRBV15	TRBJ1-6	TGTGCCACCAGCCTACACGGAAAGCGGAGCTCCTATAATTCACCCCTCCACTTT	CATSLHGKRSSYNSPLHF
-	-	TRBV5-1	TRBJ2-3	TGCGCCAGCAGAGGGACACTTGGCACAGATACGCAGTATTTT	CASRGTLGTDTQYF
-	-	TRBV21-1	TRBJ1-6	TGTGCCAGCAGCAAAGACGGGAAGGAATTCTATAATTCACCCCTCCACTTT	CASSKDGKEFYNSPLHF
-	-	TRBV16	TRBJ2-5	TGTGCCAGCAGCGAGGCGCGTGAGACCCAGTACTTC	CASSEARETQYF
-	TRBD2	TRBV28	TRBJ2-1	TGTGCCAGCACTCGACTAGCGGGAGGGGTCAATGAGCAGTTCTTC	CASTRLAGGVNEQFF
-	-	TRBV4-2	TRBJ2-2	TGTGCCAGCAGCCAAACAGACACCCTAGGGGCACCCGGGGAGCTGTTTTTT	CASSQTDTLGAPGELFF
few	-	TRBV3-1/TRBV3-2	TRBJ1-2	TGTGCCAGCAGCCAGGGGGGGGCAGGGTTGTTGAACTATGGCTACACCTTC	CASSQGGAGLLNYGYTF
-	TRBD2	TRBV7-2	TRBJ2-5	TGTGCCAGCAGCAAAAGCGGGGGCGGGGAGACCCAGTACTTC	CASSKSGGGETQYF
-	-	TRBV5-8	TRBJ2-4	TGTGCCAGCAGCTTCAGGCAGGGTCTAAACATTCAGTACTTC	CASSFRQGLNIQYF
-	-	TRBV5-1	TRBJ2-5	TGCGCCAGCACGTTCCAGTCTGAGACCCAGTACTTC	CASTFQSETQYF
-	TRBD1	TRBV5-5	TRBJ1-5	TGTGCCAGCAGCTGGCAAGACAGGGACAATCAGCCCCAGCATTTT	CASSWQDRDNQPQHF
-	-	TRBV6-1	TRBJ2-7	TGTGCCAGCAGTGAATCCAGTAACAGGGTTTACGAGCAGTACTTC	CASSESSNRVYEQYF
once	TRBD1	TRBV3-1/TRBV3-2	TRBJ1-2	TGTGCCAGCAGCCAAGAGCCGGGACAGGTCTTCTATGGCTACACCTTC	CASSQEPGQVFYGYTF
once	-	TRBV5-1	TRBJ2-7	TGCGCCAGCAGCTTGGACAGGGAGTTCTACGAGCAGTACTTC	CASSLDREFYEQYF
-	TRBD1	TRBV6-5	TRBJ1-2	TGTGCCAGCAGTCGACAGGGGGTGAACTATGGCTACACCTTC	CASSRQGVNYGYTF
-	-	TRBV2	TRBJ1-1	TGTGCCAGCAGTGAAAGTAGAGCTTTCTTT	CASSESRAFF
-	-	TRBV19	TRBJ2-4	TGTGCCAGTAGTATGGGAGGACTAGCCAAAAACATTCAGTACTTC	CASSMGGLAKNIQYF
-	TRBD2	TRBV11-2	TRBJ2-2	TGTGCCAGCAGCTTAGGGAGCGGGAGTCCCGGGGAGCTGTTTTTT	CASSLGSGSPGELFF
-	TRBD1	TRBV7-2	TRBJ1-6	TGTGCCAGCAGCTTGAAGGGGGCGAGTTCACCCCTCCACTTT	CASSLKGASSPLHF
-	-	TRBV5-1	TRBJ1-5	TGCGCCAGCAGGGATAGACAGGATCAGCCCCAGCATTTT	CASRDRQDQPQHF
-	-	TRBV7-2	TRBJ1-1	TGTGCCAGCAGCTTAGATCTCAGGGACACTGAAGCTTTCTTT	CASSLDLRDTEAFF
-	TRBD2	TRBV4-3	TRBJ2-7	TGCGCCAGCAGCCAAGAGGGACTAGCAGGCTACGAGCAGTACTTC	CASSQEGLAGYEQYF
-	TRBD2	TRBV2	TRBJ2-5	TGTGCCAGCATCTCCGGGACTAGCGGGGGGTACCAAGAGACCCAGTACTTC	CASISGTSGGYQETQYF
-	-	TRBV2	TRBJ1-1	TGTGCCAGCAGTGCAGGTCTTTATGGGAACACTGAAGCTTTCTTT	CASSAGLYGNTEAFF
-	-	TRBV19	TRBJ1-2	TGTGCCAGTAAGGAGGTTGACTCTTTAGGAGATGGCTACACCTTC	CASKEVDSLGDGYTF
-	-	TRBV6-5	TRBJ2-2	TGTGCCAGCAGTACGACAGTAAACACCGGGGAGCTGTTTTTT	CASSTTVNTGELFF
-	TRBD1	TRBV7-8	TRBJ1-1	TGTGCCAGCAGCGACAGGGGTAACACTGAAGCTTTCTTT	CASSDRGNTEAFF
-	TRBD1	TRBV5-6	TRBJ2-7	TGTGCCAGCAGACGAGACATGGACAGGGTTTTGAGTGAGCAGTACTTC	CASRRDMDRVLSEQYF
once	TRBD2	TRBV14	TRBJ2-1	TGTGCCAGCAGCCAAGATCCGACTAGCGGTGGCTACAATGAGCAGTTCTTC	CASSQDPTSGGYNEQFF